This T cell receptor (beta chain) was captured by sequencing in a study of shared clonotypes between healthy human individuals. The data were produced by immunoSEQ multiplex PCR, yet TCRdb's version contains in-frame clones alone and is incomplete. Of about 2.1 million clones in the sample, 90% to 95% were seen once. It was CD45RO-negative cells, positively selected for CCR7, that made up naive CD8 cells, with terminally differentiated effector memory CD45RA+ cells excluded. On this clone: As yet, its antigen is unknown.

Study results and limitations: Only blood samples were collected, and tissue repertoires likely differ.

Sequenced material: naive CD8+ T cells from PBMCs. This receptor was obtained from a man aged 18 to 30 in good health. Some clones in this sample may be carry-over from other donors' samples.

CDR3 sequence reads: CASSYDGTLGEKLFF. The CDR3 coding sequence is TGTGCCAGCAGTTACGACGGGACACTGGGGGAAAAACTGTTTTTT. This chain joins TRBV6-5 and TRBJ1-4, with TRBD1 as a possible D gene (6 bases). CDR1 is MNHEY, CDR2 SVGAGI, per germline. The CDR3 sequence is 15 residues long. The V gene lost 2 bases and the J gene lost 8 bases, with 15 bases spanning the gap.